Each of the 18 T cell receptor beta chains below was sequenced from the same sample in a study of blood T cell repertoires in COVID-19. This table comes from immunoSEQ multiplex PCR, and its TCRdb copy is limited to in-frame clones, with some not included. The repertoire holds 150,000 or so clones, with approximately 80% as singletons. The sequencing sample was made of peripheral blood. Receptors originate from an older woman with COVID-19, enrolled during active disease.

This chain connects TRBV5-1 to TRBJ2-6; a weak D match, TRBD2 (6 bases). V was trimmed by 5 bases and J by 1 base, leaving 7 bases between them. Germline lookup yields CDR1 SGHRS and CDR2 YFSETQ. CDR3 length equals 14 residues. This CDR3 reads CASRSGSGANVLTF. The CDR3 nucleotides read TGCGCCAGCAGGAGCGGGTCTGGGGCCAACGTCCTGACTTTC.

The chain uses TRBV6-6 and TRBJ2-5; TRBD2 matches at 8 bases. The CDR3 has 15 amino acids. Germline CDR1 is MNHNY and CDR2 is SVGAGI (reference sequence). V trimming: 5 bases; J trimming: 4 bases; junction bases outside the gene matches: 9. The CDR3 loop is CASSQQGREAETQYF. The CDR3 DNA reads TGTGCCAGCAGTCAACAAGGGCGGGAGGCAGAGACCCAGTACTTC.

The chain employs TRBV19 and TRBJ1-3; D is ambiguous. Between the trimmed V and J ends, which lost 2 bases and 0 bases, there was a span of 11 bases. Looked up from germline, CDR1 is LNHDA and CDR2 is SQIVND (reference sequence). This CDR3 contains 16 residues. In DNA form, the CDR3 reads TGTGCCAGTAGTATAAAAAACGGACTCTCTGGAAACACCATATATTTT. Translated, it gives CASSIKNGLSGNTIYF. The full variable domain, with the rest looked up from reference TRBV19 and TRBJ1-3, is DGGITQSPKYLFRKEGQNVTLSCEQNLNHDAMYWYRQDPGQGLRLIYYSQIVNDFQKGDIAEGYSVSREKKESFPLTVTSAQKNPTAFYLCASSIKNGLSGNTIYFGEGSWLTVV.

The chain recombines TRBV7-8 with TRBJ1-3; 7 nucleotides match TRBD1. This CDR3 is 18 amino acids long. Unmatched junction bases numbered 13, after V lost 5 bases and J lost 0 bases. From germline, CDR1 is SGHVS and CDR2 FQNEAQ. This CDR3 is CASSRRGGGRTSGNTIYF. CDR3 coding DNA: TGTGCCAGCAGCCGTAGAGGGGGCGGCAGGACCTCTGGAAACACCATATATTTT.

The chain carries TRBV3-1 (or the pseudogene TRBV3-2) and TRBJ1-3; D not certain. This CDR3 spans 13 amino acids. Trimming took 3 bases from V and 0 from J, leaving 3 bases between them. Germline lookup yields CDR1 LGHDT and CDR2 YNNKEL (reference sequence). In nucleotides, the CDR3 is TGTGCCAGCAGCCAGAGCTCTGGAAACACCATATATTTT. Protein: CASSQSSGNTIYF.

This clone was counted a single time. The J gene is TRBJ1-1, the V gene TRBV14; 7 bases fit TRBD1. The germline gives CDR1 SGHDN, CDR2 FVKESK. The trim removed 4 bases at V and 8 bases at J, leaving 7 bases unmatched. This CDR3 has 13 residues. CDR3 sequence: CASSLTGADEAFF. CDR3 nucleotide sequence: TGTGCCAGCAGCCTCACAGGGGCCGACGAAGCTTTCTTT.

The sample holds one count of this clone. The chain couples TRBV19 to TRBJ2-1; 12 bases map to TRBD2. V shed 2 bases, J shed 9 bases, and the junction held 11 bases outside the gene matches. The CDR3 spans 17 residues. The germline V gene has CDR1 LNHDA and CDR2 SQIVND (reference sequence). For the CDR3, the DNA is TGTGCCAGTAGTATACCCAGACTAGCGGGAGCGAGGGGTGAGCAGTTCTTC. Its protein is CASSIPRLAGARGEQFF.

The chain is built from TRBV19 and TRBJ1-5; D is uncertain. This CDR3 comprises 14 residues. Trimming took off 0 bases at V and 4 bases at J, with 7 bases between the two ends. Looked up from germline, CDR1 is LNHDA and CDR2 is SQIVND (reference sequence). The CDR3: CASSIDSPNQPQHF. Here the CDR3 DNA reads TGTGCCAGTAGTATAGATAGCCCTAATCAGCCCCAGCATTTT.

The rearrangement links TRBV5-1 to TRBJ1-2, with 9 bases lining up with TRBD1. J lost 7 bases, V lost 1 base, and 5 bases had no gene match. Germline V CDR1 and CDR2: SGHRS, YFSETQ. The CDR3 has 14 amino acids. CDR3 nucleotide sequence: TGCGCCAGCAGCTTGCTGGGACAGGGCGCTGGCTACACCTTC. Amino acid sequence: CASSLLGQGAGYTF.

The chain is built from TRBV27 and TRBJ1-2; weak D call: TRBD1 (5 bases). Germline V lookup: CDR1 MNHEY, CDR2 SMNVEV (reference sequence). V was pared by 4 bases and J by 4 bases, with 13 bases between. CDR3 length: 14 residues. This chain's CDR3 is CASSSGHKSYGYTF. The CDR3, as DNA: TGTGCCAGCAGTTCCGGACACAAAAGCTATGGCTACACCTTC.

The chain has TRBV5-1 and TRBJ1-2, with 7 bases identical to TRBD1. V gave up 2 bases and J gave up 8 bases; unmatched junction bases: 9. Germline V gene sequence: CDR1 SGHRS, CDR2 YFSETQ. The CDR3 has 14 amino acids. CDR3 sequence (DNA): TGCGCCAGCAGCTTAACGCGACAGGGAGAGGGCTACACCTTC. Translating gives CASSLTRQGEGYTF.

This clone was found once. V is TRBV19 and J is TRBJ1-2; D gene unclear. The germline V gene encodes CDR1 LNHDA and CDR2 SQIVND (reference sequence). V was trimmed by 0 bases and J by 5 bases, leaving 22 bases between them. The CDR3 runs to 18 residues. The CDR3 region has the DNA TGTGCCAGTAGTATAGATTCTCAGGCCTCTATCTGGTATTATGGCTACACCTTC. This gives the protein CASSIDSQASIWYYGYTF.

The rearrangement links TRBV7-8 to TRBJ2-3; TRBD2 aligns across 11 bases. Losses at the gene ends were 5 bases for V and 7 bases for J; bases not matched to a gene: 11. Germline V gene data show CDR1 as SGHVS and CDR2 as FQNEAQ. The CDR3 length is 16 residues. CDR3 protein: CASSPSLAGGPYTQYF. Written as DNA, the CDR3 is TGTGCCAGCAGCCCCTCGTTAGCGGGAGGGCCTTATACGCAGTATTTT.

The chain is built from TRBV14 and TRBJ1-1; TRBD1 matches 7 bases. Losses at the gene ends were 4 bases for V and 4 bases for J; bases not matched to a gene: 9. This CDR3 region has 15 residues. CDR1 is SGHDN and CDR2 is FVKESK in the germline V gene. The CDR3 protein is CASSRQGQAGTEAFF. DNA for the CDR3: TGTGCCAGCAGCCGGCAAGGACAGGCCGGCACTGAAGCTTTCTTT.

In regard to this clone: Additional DNA sequences in this sample encode the identical CDR3. V usage is TRBV5-6 and J usage is TRBJ1-1, with D hard to call. The CDR3 length is 13 residues. Trimming stripped 0 bases from V and 3 bases from J, with 6 bases between. CDR1 and CDR2 from the germline V gene are SGHDT and YYEEEE. CDR3 coding DNA: TGTGCCAGCAGCTTGGATCGGGACACTGAAGCTTTCTTT. Its translation: CASSLDRDTEAFF.

The gene calls are TRBV6-5 and TRBJ2-7; 12 positions agree with TRBD1. From germline, CDR1 is MNHEY and CDR2 SVGAGI. The V and J ends lost 7 bases and 1 base, in that order; junction bases with no gene match: 5. The CDR3 sequence is 15 residues long. The CDR3 here is CASTVGQGASYEQYF. The CDR3 DNA is TGTGCCAGCACCGTGGGACAGGGGGCTTCCTACGAGCAGTACTTC.

The rearrangement uses TRBV5-1 and TRBJ1-2; 10 nucleotides agree with TRBD1. With 3 bases clipped from V and 6 bases from J, the junction kept 8 bases outside the gene matches. Germline CDR1 reads SGHRS; CDR2 reads YFSETQ. This CDR3 is 15 amino acids long. CDR3 residues: CASSSGTGDLNGYTF. CDR3 sequence (DNA): TGCGCCAGCAGCTCCGGGACAGGGGATTTGAATGGCTACACCTTC.

CDR3 coding DNA: TGTGCCAGCAGTCTACTACAGGGGCCGGGCTACACCTTC. Protein sequence: CASSLLQGPGYTF. The gene calls are TRBV2 and TRBJ1-2; 7 nucleotides align to TRBD1. The length of the CDR3 is 13 residues. Germline CDR1 SNHLY, CDR2 FYNNEI. The ends lost 5 bases at V and 8 bases at J; junction bases unmatched: 8.